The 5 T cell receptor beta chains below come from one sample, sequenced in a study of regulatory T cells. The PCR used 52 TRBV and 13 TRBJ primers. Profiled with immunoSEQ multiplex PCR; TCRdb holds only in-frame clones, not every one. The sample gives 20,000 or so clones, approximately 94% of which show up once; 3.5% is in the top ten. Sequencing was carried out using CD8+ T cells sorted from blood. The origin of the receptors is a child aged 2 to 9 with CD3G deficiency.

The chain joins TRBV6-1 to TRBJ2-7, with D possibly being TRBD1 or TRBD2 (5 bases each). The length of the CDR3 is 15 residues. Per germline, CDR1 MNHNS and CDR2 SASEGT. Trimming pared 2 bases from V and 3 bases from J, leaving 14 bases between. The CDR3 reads CASSEFGGVGYEQYF. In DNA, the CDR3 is TGTGCCAGCAGTGAATTTGGGGGAGTGGGCTACGAGCAGTACTTC.

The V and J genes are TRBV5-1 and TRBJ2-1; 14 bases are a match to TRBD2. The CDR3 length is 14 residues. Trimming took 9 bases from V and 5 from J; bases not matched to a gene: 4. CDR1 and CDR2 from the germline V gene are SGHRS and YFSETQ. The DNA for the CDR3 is TGCGCCACCAAGGGACTAGCGGGGGACAATGAGCAGTTCTTC. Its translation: CATKGLAGDNEQFF. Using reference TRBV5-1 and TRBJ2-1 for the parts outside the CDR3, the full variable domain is KAGVTQTPRYLIKTRGQQVTLSCSPISGHRSVSWYQQTPGQGLQFLFEYFSETQRNKGNFPGRFSGRQFSNSRSEMNVSTLELGDSALYLCATKGLAGDNEQFFGPGTRLTVL.

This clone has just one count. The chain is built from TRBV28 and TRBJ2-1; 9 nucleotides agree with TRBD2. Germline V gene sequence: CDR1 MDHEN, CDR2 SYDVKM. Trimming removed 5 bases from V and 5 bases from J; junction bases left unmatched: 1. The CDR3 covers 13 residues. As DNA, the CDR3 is TGTGCCAGCAGTATAGCGGGAGACAATGAGCAGTTCTTC. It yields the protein CASSIAGDNEQFF.

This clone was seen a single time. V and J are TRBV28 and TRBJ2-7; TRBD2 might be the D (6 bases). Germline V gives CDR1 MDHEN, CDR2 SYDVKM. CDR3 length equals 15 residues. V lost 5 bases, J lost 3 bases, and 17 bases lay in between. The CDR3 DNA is TGTGCCAGCAGTCCCCCCCACTGGGGGGTCTACGAGCAGTACTTC. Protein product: CASSPPHWGVYEQYF.

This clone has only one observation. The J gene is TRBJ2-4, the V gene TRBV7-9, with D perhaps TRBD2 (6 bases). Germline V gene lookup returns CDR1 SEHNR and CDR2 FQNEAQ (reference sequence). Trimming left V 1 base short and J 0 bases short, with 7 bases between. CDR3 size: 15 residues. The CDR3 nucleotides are TGTGCCAGCAGCTTAGACGGGGGAGCCAAAAACATTCAGTACTTC. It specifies CASSLDGGAKNIQYF.